The rows below give T cell receptor beta chains drawn from one sample of a study of shared clonotypes between healthy human individuals. TCRdb's copy holds only in-frame clones and misses some; the assay was immunoSEQ multiplex PCR. Here the sample spans about 2.4 million clones, around 90% being singletons. Sequences were obtained from naive CD4+ T cells sorted from blood. Receptor source: a man aged 18 to 29 in good health. Each CDR3 is given with its conserved first and last residue. The order of the fields is J gene, D gene, clone size, V gene, CDR3 protein, CDR3 DNA. D genes are given only for firm matches. Clone size is not always given. Where it is, it says once, few, many or a class for expanded clones.

j_gene: TRBJ2-1
d_gene: TRBD2
abundance: -
v_gene: TRBV6-1
CDR3aa: CASSDRPRKTSAYNEQFF
CDR3nt: TGTGCCAGCAGTGATAGGCCGCGAAAGACTAGCGCCTACAATGAGCAGTTCTTC

j_gene: TRBJ1-4
d_gene: -
abundance: -
v_gene: TRBV5-1
CDR3aa: CASSLGAVATNEKLFF
CDR3nt: TGCGCCAGCAGCTTGGGGGCCGTCGCAACTAATGAAAAACTGTTTTTT

j_gene: TRBJ2-1
d_gene: TRBD2
abundance: -
v_gene: TRBV9
CDR3aa: CASSVEGSGANEQFF
CDR3nt: TGTGCCAGCAGCGTAGAAGGTAGCGGGGCCAATGAGCAGTTCTTC

j_gene: TRBJ2-3
d_gene: -
abundance: -
v_gene: TRBV9
CDR3aa: CASSVEADPQYF
CDR3nt: TGTGCCAGCAGCGTTGAAGCGGACCCGCAGTATTTT

j_gene: TRBJ1-5
d_gene: -
abundance: -
v_gene: TRBV28
CDR3aa: CASSRRQILGVGGIYSNQPQHF
CDR3nt: TGTGCCAGCAGCAGACGACAGATTTTGGGTGTAGGGGGAATTTATAGCAATCAGCCCCAGCATTTT

j_gene: TRBJ1-6
d_gene: -
abundance: -
v_gene: TRBV7-8
CDR3aa: CASSLGGGQNSPLHF
CDR3nt: TGTGCCAGCAGCTTAGGGGGGGGGCAAAATTCACCCCTCCACTTT

j_gene: TRBJ2-5
d_gene: -
abundance: -
v_gene: TRBV21-1
CDR3aa: CASSRLAGVVETQYF
CDR3nt: TGTGCCAGCAGCAGACTAGCGGGAGTGGTGGAGACCCAGTACTTC

j_gene: TRBJ2-3
d_gene: -
abundance: -
v_gene: TRBV7-9
CDR3aa: CASSNARQGADTQYF
CDR3nt: TGTGCCAGCAGCAACGCTCGCCAGGGAGCAGATACGCAGTATTTT

j_gene: TRBJ2-3
d_gene: TRBD2
abundance: -
v_gene: TRBV7-3
CDR3aa: CASSSGLAGSTDTQYF
CDR3nt: TGTGCCAGCAGCTCGGGACTAGCGGGGAGCACAGATACGCAGTATTTT

j_gene: TRBJ1-2
d_gene: -
abundance: -
v_gene: TRBV6-1
CDR3aa: CASSEGTRNYGYTF
CDR3nt: TGTGCCAGCAGTGAGGGGACGCGAAACTATGGCTACACCTTC

j_gene: TRBJ2-5
d_gene: -
abundance: -
v_gene: TRBV5-4
CDR3aa: CASSLELNRETQYF
CDR3nt: TGTGCCAGCAGCTTGGAGCTAAATCGGGAGACCCAGTACTTC

j_gene: TRBJ2-7
d_gene: -
abundance: -
v_gene: TRBV15
CDR3aa: CATSRRRDSYEQYF
CDR3nt: TGTGCCACCAGCAGGCGACGGGACTCCTACGAGCAGTACTTC

j_gene: TRBJ2-3
d_gene: TRBD2
abundance: -
v_gene: TRBV7-2
CDR3aa: CASSLARLAGAGDTQYF
CDR3nt: TGTGCCAGCAGCTTAGCGAGGCTAGCGGGAGCGGGAGATACGCAGTATTTT

j_gene: TRBJ2-4
d_gene: TRBD1
abundance: -
v_gene: TRBV5-1
CDR3aa: CASSSTGYENIQYF
CDR3nt: TGCGCCAGCAGCTCGACAGGGTACGAAAACATTCAGTACTTC

j_gene: TRBJ2-3
d_gene: -
abundance: -
v_gene: TRBV12-5
CDR3aa: CASGRWGSDTQYF
CDR3nt: TGTGCTAGTGGGAGGTGGGGGTCAGATACGCAGTATTTT

j_gene: TRBJ2-2
d_gene: -
abundance: -
v_gene: TRBV11-3
CDR3aa: CASSKSAWAGELFF
CDR3nt: TGTGCCAGCAGCAAAAGTGCATGGGCCGGGGAGCTGTTTTTT

j_gene: TRBJ2-6
d_gene: -
abundance: -
v_gene: TRBV6-4
CDR3aa: CASSDSTRLGANVLTF
CDR3nt: TGTGCCAGCAGTGACTCGACCAGGCTTGGGGCCAACGTCCTGACTTTC

j_gene: TRBJ1-6
d_gene: -
abundance: -
v_gene: TRBV10-3
CDR3aa: CATREVDHNSPLHF
CDR3nt: TGTGCCACCCGGGAGGTAGATCATAATTCACCCCTCCACTTT

j_gene: TRBJ1-5
d_gene: -
abundance: few
v_gene: TRBV18
CDR3aa: CASSPSPTEQPQHF
CDR3nt: TGTGCCAGCTCACCAAGCCCCACGGAGCAGCCCCAGCATTTT

j_gene: TRBJ2-3
d_gene: TRBD2
abundance: -
v_gene: TRBV30
CDR3aa: CAWSVHRGDTDTQYF
CDR3nt: TGTGCCTGGAGTGTACACCGGGGGGACACAGATACGCAGTATTTT

j_gene: TRBJ2-7
d_gene: -
abundance: -
v_gene: TRBV5-1
CDR3aa: CASSLDFNYEQYF
CDR3nt: TGCGCCAGCAGCTTGGATTTTAACTACGAGCAGTACTTC

j_gene: TRBJ2-1
d_gene: -
abundance: -
v_gene: TRBV10-1
CDR3aa: CASSEDRRYNEQFF
CDR3nt: TGCGCCAGCAGTGAAGACAGGAGATACAATGAGCAGTTCTTC

j_gene: TRBJ2-7
d_gene: TRBD2
abundance: -
v_gene: TRBV6-6
CDR3aa: CASSPTSNYEQYF
CDR3nt: TGTGCCAGCAGCCCGACTAGCAACTACGAGCAGTACTTC

j_gene: TRBJ1-4
d_gene: -
abundance: -
v_gene: TRBV6-6
CDR3aa: CASSSLEKLFF
CDR3nt: TGTGCCAGCAGTTCCTTAGAAAAACTGTTTTTT

j_gene: TRBJ1-5
d_gene: -
abundance: few
v_gene: TRBV6-1
CDR3aa: CASSGLPALGHQHF
CDR3nt: TGTGCCAGCAGTGGGCTCCCCGCCCTGGGACATCAGCATTTT

j_gene: TRBJ2-6
d_gene: -
abundance: -
v_gene: TRBV27
CDR3aa: CASSPSGANVLTF
CDR3nt: TGTGCCAGCAGTCCCTCTGGGGCCAACGTCCTGACTTTC

j_gene: TRBJ2-5
d_gene: -
abundance: -
v_gene: TRBV14
CDR3aa: CASSIQPETQYF
CDR3nt: TGTGCCAGCAGCATACAACCAGAGACCCAGTACTTC

j_gene: TRBJ2-7
d_gene: -
abundance: -
v_gene: TRBV28
CDR3aa: CASSFLARTYEQYF
CDR3nt: TGTGCCAGCAGTTTTTTGGCAAGAACCTACGAGCAGTACTTC

j_gene: TRBJ2-7
d_gene: TRBD2
abundance: -
v_gene: TRBV10-2
CDR3aa: CASSAPGLAHYEQYF
CDR3nt: TGCGCCAGCAGTGCTCCGGGACTAGCTCACTACGAGCAGTACTTC

j_gene: TRBJ1-5
d_gene: -
abundance: -
v_gene: TRBV18
CDR3aa: CASSNSNQPQHF
CDR3nt: TGTGCCAGCTCTAATAGCAATCAGCCCCAGCATTTT

j_gene: TRBJ1-2
d_gene: TRBD1
abundance: -
v_gene: TRBV7-9
CDR3aa: CASSLKLAGGGGYTF
CDR3nt: TGTGCCAGCAGCTTAAAATTGGCAGGGGGCGGTGGCTACACCTTC

j_gene: TRBJ2-1
d_gene: -
abundance: -
v_gene: TRBV28
CDR3aa: CASSSRGTTYNEQFF
CDR3nt: TGTGCCAGCAGTTCCAGGGGTACCACCTACAATGAGCAGTTCTTC

j_gene: TRBJ2-2
d_gene: TRBD2
abundance: once
v_gene: TRBV9
CDR3aa: CASSVGLALTIKNTGELFF
CDR3nt: TGTGCCAGCAGCGTGGGACTAGCGCTCACCATAAAAAACACCGGGGAGCTGTTTTTT

j_gene: TRBJ2-7
d_gene: TRBD1
abundance: -
v_gene: TRBV7-2
CDR3aa: CASSLALWAGGDEQYF
CDR3nt: TGTGCCAGCAGCTTAGCGCTATGGGCAGGGGGCGACGAGCAGTACTTC

j_gene: TRBJ2-1
d_gene: TRBD2
abundance: -
v_gene: TRBV5-1
CDR3aa: CASSLALLAGVYNEQFF
CDR3nt: TGCGCCAGCAGCTTGGCCCTGCTAGCGGGAGTTTACAATGAGCAGTTCTTC

j_gene: TRBJ2-3
d_gene: -
abundance: -
v_gene: TRBV11-3
CDR3aa: CASSPGWGGTDTQYF
CDR3nt: TGTGCCAGCAGCCCCGGATGGGGGGGCACAGATACGCAGTATTTT

j_gene: TRBJ1-1
d_gene: -
abundance: -
v_gene: TRBV2
CDR3aa: CASSEPRGGGTEAFF
CDR3nt: TGTGCCAGCAGTGAACCCCGGGGAGGGGGCACTGAAGCTTTCTTT

j_gene: TRBJ2-2
d_gene: -
abundance: -
v_gene: TRBV6-5
CDR3aa: CASSFRHSRPTGELFF
CDR3nt: TGTGCCAGCAGTTTTCGACACTCCAGACCCACCGGGGAGCTGTTTTTT

j_gene: TRBJ1-2
d_gene: -
abundance: few
v_gene: TRBV30
CDR3aa: CAWTGDYGYTF
CDR3nt: TGTGCCTGGACAGGGGACTATGGCTACACCTTC

j_gene: TRBJ2-7
d_gene: TRBD1
abundance: -
v_gene: TRBV30
CDR3aa: CAWSVRDRAYEQYF
CDR3nt: TGTGCCTGGAGTGTCCGGGACAGAGCCTACGAGCAGTACTTC

j_gene: TRBJ2-4
d_gene: -
abundance: -
v_gene: TRBV2
CDR3aa: CASSDLNIQYF
CDR3nt: TGTGCCAGCAGTGACCTCAACATTCAGTACTTC

j_gene: TRBJ2-3
d_gene: -
abundance: -
v_gene: TRBV6-5
CDR3aa: CASSYSDGTDTQYF
CDR3nt: TGTGCCAGCAGTTACTCAGACGGCACAGATACGCAGTATTTT

j_gene: TRBJ2-5
d_gene: -
abundance: -
v_gene: TRBV5-1
CDR3aa: CASSLGLLGETQYF
CDR3nt: TGCGCCAGCAGCTTGGGACTACTCGGGGAGACCCAGTACTTC

j_gene: TRBJ2-5
d_gene: -
abundance: -
v_gene: TRBV30
CDR3aa: CAWSRVETQYF
CDR3nt: TGTGCCTGGTCGAGGGTTGAGACCCAGTACTTC

j_gene: TRBJ2-1
d_gene: TRBD1
abundance: -
v_gene: TRBV4-1
CDR3aa: CASSLRDRKFF
CDR3nt: TGCGCCAGCAGCCTCCGGGACAGAAAGTTCTTC

j_gene: TRBJ2-7
d_gene: -
abundance: -
v_gene: TRBV10-2
CDR3aa: CASSEGDSQGLGRYEQYF
CDR3nt: TGCGCCAGCAGTGAGGGGGACTCTCAAGGGTTGGGCCGCTACGAGCAGTACTTC